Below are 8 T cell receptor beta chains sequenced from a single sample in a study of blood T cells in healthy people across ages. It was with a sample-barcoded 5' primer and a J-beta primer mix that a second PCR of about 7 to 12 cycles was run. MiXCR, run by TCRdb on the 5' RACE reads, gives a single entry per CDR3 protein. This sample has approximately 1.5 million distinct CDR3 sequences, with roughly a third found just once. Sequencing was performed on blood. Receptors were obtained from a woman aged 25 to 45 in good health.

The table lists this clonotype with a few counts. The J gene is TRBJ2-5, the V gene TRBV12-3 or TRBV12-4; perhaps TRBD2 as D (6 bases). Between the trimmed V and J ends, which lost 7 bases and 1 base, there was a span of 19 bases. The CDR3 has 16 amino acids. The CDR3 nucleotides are TGTGCCAGCACTCCCGAACAGTGGAGGGCCCAAGAGACCCAGTACTTC. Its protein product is CASTPEQWRAQETQYF.

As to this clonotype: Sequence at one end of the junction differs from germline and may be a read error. CDR3 coding DNA: TGCAGCGTTAAGGTCTCTGGGACCAACGTCCTGACTTTC. This sequence encodes CSVKVSGTNVLTF. This sequence joins TRBV29-1 and TRBJ2-6; D ambiguous. This CDR3 contains 13 residues. Germline assignment: CDR1 SQVTM and CDR2 ANQGSEA.

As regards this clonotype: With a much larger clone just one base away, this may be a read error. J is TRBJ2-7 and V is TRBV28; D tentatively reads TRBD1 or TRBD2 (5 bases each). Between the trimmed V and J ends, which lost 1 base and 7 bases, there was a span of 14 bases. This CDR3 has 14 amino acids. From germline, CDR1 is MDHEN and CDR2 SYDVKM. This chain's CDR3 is CASSLLVGTGEQYF. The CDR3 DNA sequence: TGTGCCAGCAGTTTATTGGTAGGGACGGGGGAGCAGTACTTC.

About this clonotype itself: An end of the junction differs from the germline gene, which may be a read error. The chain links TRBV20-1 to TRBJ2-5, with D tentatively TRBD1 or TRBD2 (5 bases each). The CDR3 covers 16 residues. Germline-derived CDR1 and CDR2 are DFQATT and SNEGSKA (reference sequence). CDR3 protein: CSTRDRTGTWVETQYF. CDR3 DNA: TGCAGTACTAGAGATCGAACCGGGACCTGGGTAGAGACCCAGTACTTC.

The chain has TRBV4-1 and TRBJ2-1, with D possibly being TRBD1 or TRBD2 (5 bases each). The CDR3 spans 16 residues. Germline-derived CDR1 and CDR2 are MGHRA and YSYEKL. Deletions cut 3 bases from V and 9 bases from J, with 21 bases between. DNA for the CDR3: TGCGCCAGCAGCCAGTTCTCCTGGGACGGCCTCAGTGAGCAGTTCTTC. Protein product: CASSQFSWDGLSEQFF.

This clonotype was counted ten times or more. The CDR3, as DNA: TGCGCCAGCAGTAGGGGGTCCGAAGGGGGCTCCTATAATTCACCCCTCCACTTT. It yields the protein CASSRGSEGGSYNSPLHF. The V call is TRBV10-2, the J call TRBJ1-6, with D tentatively TRBD1 (6 bases). CDR1 and CDR2 from the germline V gene are WSHSY and SAAADI. Trimming took off 5 bases at V and 0 bases at J, with 17 bases between the two ends. This CDR3 spans 18 amino acids.

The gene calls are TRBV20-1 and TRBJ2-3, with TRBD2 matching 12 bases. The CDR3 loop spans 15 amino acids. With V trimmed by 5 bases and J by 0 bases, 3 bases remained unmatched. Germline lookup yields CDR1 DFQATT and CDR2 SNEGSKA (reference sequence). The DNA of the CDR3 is TGCAGTGCTGACCTAGCGGGGGGGAGCACAGATACGCAGTATTTT. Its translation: CSADLAGGSTDTQYF.

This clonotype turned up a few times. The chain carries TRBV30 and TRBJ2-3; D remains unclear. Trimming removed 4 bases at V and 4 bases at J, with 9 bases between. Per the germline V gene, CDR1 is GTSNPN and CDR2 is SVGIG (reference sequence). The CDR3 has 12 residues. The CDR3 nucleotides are TGTGCCTGGACGGATTTACCAGATACGCAGTATTTT. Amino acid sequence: CAWTDLPDTQYF. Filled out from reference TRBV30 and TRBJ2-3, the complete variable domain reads SQTIHQWPATLVQPVGSPLSLECTVEGTSNPNLYWYRQAAGRGLQLLFYSVGIGQISSEVPQNLSASRPQDRQFILSSKKLLLSDSGFYLCAWTDLPDTQYFGPGTRLTVL.